The 12 T cell receptor beta chains below come from one sample, sequenced in a study of CD8 T cells in Susac syndrome. cDNA came from around 0.5 to 1 ug RNA primed by random hexamers. In TCRdb, the immunoSEQ multiplex PCR reads were re-called with MiXCR into one record per CDR3 protein. The sample records about 140,000 distinct CDR3 sequences, 95% being singletons. The sequenced sample consisted of CD4+ T cells from PBMCs. These receptors were taken from a human donor with Susac syndrome.

The rearrangement joins TRBV7-3 to TRBJ2-5, with 7 bases fitting TRBD2. With V trimmed by 1 base and J by 3 bases, 2 bases remained unmatched. The CDR3 has 14 residues. Per germline, CDR1 SGHTA and CDR2 FQGTGA. The CDR3 coding sequence is TGTGCCAGCAGCTTAATTGGGAGGGAAGAGACCCAGTACTTC. Translating gives CASSLIGREETQYF. Full variable domain (remainder filled in from reference TRBV7-3 and TRBJ2-5): GAGVSQTPSNKVTEKGKYVELRCDPISGHTALYWYRQSLGQGPEFLIYFQGTGAADDSGLPNDRFFAVRPEGSVSTLKIQRTERGDSAVYLCASSLIGREETQYFGPGTRLLVL.

The V gene is TRBV18, the J gene TRBJ2-6; D is perhaps TRBD1 (6 bases). V lost 4 bases and J 0 bases, leaving 19 bases between the germline ends. Germline V CDR1 and CDR2: KGHSH, LQKENI. This CDR3 region has 19 residues. In DNA, the CDR3 is TGTGCCAGCTCACTAAACAGGGTTGGGGCCTCCTCTGGGGCCAACGTCCTGACTTTC. This encodes CASSLNRVGASSGANVLTF.

V is TRBV7-2 and J is TRBJ2-2, with 8 bases that match TRBD2. V shed 0 bases, J shed 2 bases, and the junction held 2 bases outside the gene matches. The germline CDR1 and CDR2 sequences are SGHTA and FQGNSA. The CDR3 has 16 amino acids. The DNA for the CDR3 is TGTGCCAGCAGCTTAGCGCGGGGGGCCAACACCGGGGAGCTGTTTTTT. Protein sequence: CASSLARGANTGELFF.

CDR3 protein: CASSLGTPGIGELFF. CDR3 coding DNA: TGTGCCAGCAGCTTAGGGACCCCGGGGATCGGGGAGCTGTTTTTT. The rearrangement links TRBV7-2 to TRBJ2-2; a possible D gene is TRBD2 (5 bases). The CDR3 covers 15 residues. The V gene lost 1 base and the J gene lost 7 bases, with 13 bases spanning the gap. Germline V gene sequence: CDR1 SGHTA, CDR2 FQGNSA.

The rearrangement joins TRBV5-6 to TRBJ2-3; a weak D match, TRBD1 (5 bases). The CDR3 consists of 15 residues. V lost 0 bases and J 6 bases, leaving 14 bases between the germline ends. CDR1 and CDR2 from the germline V gene are SGHDT and YYEEEE. DNA for the CDR3: TGTGCCAGCAGCTTGGGTAGCACCTCAGGGGATACGCAGTATTTT. It specifies CASSLGSTSGDTQYF.

The rearrangement links TRBV12-3 or TRBV12-4 to TRBJ1-2; D ambiguous. There are 13 residues in the CDR3. Trimming cost V 6 bases and J 8 bases, with 16 bases left between them. The chain's CDR3 is CASSFRVDRGYTF. In DNA, the CDR3 is TGTGCCAGCAGCTTCCGGGTCGACCGCGGCTACACCTTC.

The chain has TRBV5-1 and TRBJ2-1, with 7 bases matching TRBD1. V was pared by 0 bases and J by 7 bases, with 4 bases of the junction left unmatched. Germline CDR1 reads SGHRS; CDR2 reads YFSETQ. The CDR3 spans 14 residues. CDR3 DNA: TGCGCCAGCAGCTTGGTGAGGGGGCAGAATGAGCAGTTCTTC. It translates to CASSLVRGQNEQFF.

In its sample, this clonotype was seen once. The chain uses TRBV21-1 and TRBJ2-3; the listed D gene, TRBD2, was not tested against the DNA. TRBV21-1 is a listed pseudogene. The CDR3 totals 15 residues. In DNA form, the CDR3 reads TGTGCCAGCAGCATCACGTCCGGAGGGCCGGATACGCAGTATTTT. It is translated as CASSITSGGPDTQYF.

This clonotype was detected once. J is TRBJ2-1 and V is TRBV4-3; D is perhaps TRBD2 (6 bases). Trimming stripped 1 base from V and 0 bases from J, with 10 bases between. CDR1 and CDR2 from the germline V gene are LGHNA and YSLEER. This CDR3 has 16 residues. The CDR3 protein is CASSQVADRSYNEQFF. CDR3 bases: TGCGCCAGCAGCCAAGTAGCGGATCGCTCCTACAATGAGCAGTTCTTC.

The chain joins TRBV6-5 to TRBJ2-7; D remains unclear. The germline gives CDR1 MNHEY, CDR2 SVGAGI. V was clipped by 4 bases and J by 3 bases, with 7 bases between them. This CDR3 contains 12 residues. CDR3 region: CASSSGHYEQYF. CDR3 sequence (DNA): TGTGCCAGCAGTTCGGGCCACTACGAGCAGTACTTC.

This clonotype was counted only a few times. This chain uses TRBV12-3 or TRBV12-4 with TRBJ2-3, with 7 bases matching TRBD2. The CDR3 length is 14 residues. Trimming took 1 base from V and 4 from J; bases not matched to a gene: 2. The CDR3 DNA sequence: TGTGCCAGCAGTTTAGGGGGAGGGGCAGATACGCAGTATTTT. Residues: CASSLGGGADTQYF.

The chain links TRBV6-1 to TRBJ1-1, with D maybe TRBD1 (5 bases). Germline CDR1 MNHNS, CDR2 SASEGT. V was cut by 5 bases and J by 5 bases, with 24 bases left in between. The length of the CDR3 is 17 residues. The CDR3 nucleotides read TGTGCCAGCAGTCCCCGTATGTCGGCGCGCGGGGGGACTGAAGCTTTCTTT. This encodes CASSPRMSARGGTEAFF.